These 32 T cell receptor beta chains share one sample of origin, sequenced in a study of beta chain features in type 1 diabetes. Investigators reverse transcribed all isolated RNA, so they sequenced expressed TCRB transcripts. Method: immunoSEQ multiplex PCR; TCRdb's copy keeps in-frame clones and lacks some. This sample has about 250,000 clones, with roughly 14% found just once. Sequenced material: naive CD4+ T cells from blood. Source of these receptors: a woman between 40 and 50 years old in good health.

This clone has more than one count but fewer than ten. The gene calls are TRBV18 and TRBJ2-3; 9 bases match TRBD2. The CDR3 has 16 residues. The germline gives CDR1 KGHSH, CDR2 LQKENI. J was trimmed by 7 bases and V by 5 bases; bases with no gene match: 13. CDR3: CASSGLSGGPKNTQYF. The DNA for the CDR3 is TGTGCCAGCTCAGGACTTAGCGGGGGCCCTAAGAATACGCAGTATTTT.

This clone came up a few times. V gene TRBV29-1 combines with J gene TRBJ2-1; 7 bases map to TRBD2. Germline CDR1 reads SQVTM; CDR2 reads ANQGSEA. CDR3 length equals 16 residues. The junction had 14 bases not matched to a gene; V was cut back by 5 bases and J by 4 bases. The CDR3 sequence is CSVFRATAGEYNEQFF. CDR3 sequence (DNA): TGCAGCGTTTTCCGAGCCACGGCGGGGGAGTACAATGAGCAGTTCTTC.

The V call is TRBV5-1, the J call TRBJ1-1; D unclear. This CDR3 is built from 13 residues. Germline values: CDR1 SGHRS, CDR2 YFSETQ. Trimming cost V 0 bases and J 11 bases, with 14 bases left between them. The CDR3 DNA reads as TGCGCCAGCAGCTTGGGGGAGAAGAGTCGGGCTTTCTTT. It encodes CASSLGEKSRAFF.

This clone came up a few times. The CDR3 coding sequence is TGTGCCAGCAGCCTCGACAGGGGGCGCGGATCACCCCTCCACTTT. Translated, it gives CASSLDRGRGSPLHF. The chain joins TRBV6-5 to TRBJ1-6; TRBD1 agrees at 10 bases. Germline V gene data show CDR1 as MNHEY and CDR2 as SVGAGI. Unmatched junction bases numbered 9, after V lost 6 bases and J lost 10 bases. This CDR3 region has 15 residues.

This clone was recorded a few times. The chain links TRBV7-2 to TRBJ2-7, with D maybe TRBD2 (6 bases). CDR1 and CDR2 from the germline V gene are SGHTA and FQGNSA. The CDR3 loop spans 16 amino acids. The V and J ends lost 1 base and 0 bases respectively, with 13 bases between them. This chain's CDR3 is CASSLVSAGISYEQYF. CDR3 coding DNA: TGTGCCAGCAGCTTAGTTTCGGCGGGGATCTCCTACGAGCAGTACTTC.

The gene calls are TRBV4-1 and TRBJ2-7; possibly TRBD1 for D (5 bases). CDR3 length: 15 amino acids. Trimming removed 0 bases at V and 1 base at J, with 10 bases between. From germline, CDR1 is MGHRA and CDR2 YSYEKL. CDR3 region: CASSQEGQGSYEQYF. Here the CDR3 DNA reads TGCGCCAGCAGCCAAGAGGGGCAGGGATCCTACGAGCAGTACTTC.

This chain joins TRBV7-2 and TRBJ2-3; maybe TRBD2 (6 bases). Trimming took 3 bases from V and 0 from J, leaving 22 bases between them. CDR3 length: 19 residues. CDR1 and CDR2 from the germline V gene are SGHTA and FQGNSA. The CDR3 nucleotides read TGTGCCAGCAGCTTGTCTCAATGGGGTGCGGGACCCAGCACAGATACGCAGTATTTT. Translating gives CASSLSQWGAGPSTDTQYF.

This clone was recorded a few times. This chain uses TRBV25-1 with TRBJ1-1, with D unresolved. Germline V gene data show CDR1 as MGHDK and CDR2 as SYGVNS. Trimming shortened V by 0 bases and J by 5 bases, and 10 bases separated the two germline ends. The CDR3 sequence is 14 residues long. The CDR3 DNA reads as TGTGCCAGCAGTGAATACGGTGAGGAAACTGAAGCTTTCTTT. Translated, it gives CASSEYGEETEAFF.

This chain joins TRBV5-1 and TRBJ2-3; 8 nucleotides line up with TRBD1. Per the germline V gene, CDR1 is SGHRS and CDR2 is YFSETQ. Trimming cost V 5 bases and J 1 base; bases outside gene matches: 9. CDR3 length: 16 residues. The CDR3 protein is CASSFVQGARTDTQYF. The CDR3 bases are TGCGCCAGCAGTTTTGTCCAGGGGGCTCGCACAGATACGCAGTATTTT.

This clone has only a few counts. Different DNA sequences within this sample yield the same CDR3. The chain is built from TRBV18 and TRBJ2-7; the match to TRBD1 covers 9 bases. Trimming cost V 3 bases and J 5 bases; bases outside gene matches: 2. The CDR3 sequence is 13 residues long. Germline assignment: CDR1 KGHSH and CDR2 LQKENI. CDR3 residues: CASSPGQGDEQYF. CDR3 DNA sequence: TGTGCCAGCTCACCGGGACAGGGAGACGAGCAGTACTTC. Full variable domain (rest looked up from reference TRBV18 and TRBJ2-7): NAGVMQNPRHLVRRRGQEARLRCSPMKGHSHVYWYRQLPEEGLKFMVYLQKENIIDESGMPKERFSAEFPKEGPSILRIQQVVRGDSAAYFCASSPGQGDEQYFGPGTRLTVT.

There are many counts of this clone. The chain carries TRBV29-1 and TRBJ2-1, with D perhaps matching TRBD2 (5 bases). V gave up 7 bases and J gave up 6 bases, with 13 bases separating them. CDR3 length: 12 amino acids. The germline V gene encodes CDR1 SQVTM and CDR2 ANQGSEA. The CDR3 region is CSATSRVNEQFF. The CDR3 DNA follows: TGCAGCGCCACGTCGAGGGTCAATGAGCAGTTCTTC.

This clone appeared a few times. The J gene is TRBJ2-3, the V gene TRBV14; 8 bases map to TRBD1. The V gene end was trimmed by 2 bases and the J gene end by 2 bases; junction bases not matched to a gene: 3. This CDR3 contains 15 residues. The V gene's germline CDR1 is SGHDN and CDR2 FVKESK. This CDR3 is CASSQRGQATDTQYF. CDR3 in DNA: TGTGCCAGCAGCCAAAGGGGACAGGCCACAGATACGCAGTATTTT.

V usage is TRBV9 and J usage is TRBJ1-6; 12 positions agree with TRBD1. This CDR3 contains 18 residues. The germline CDR1 and CDR2 sequences are SGDLS and YYNGEE. The trim removed 4 bases at V and 10 bases at J, leaving 15 bases unmatched. The CDR3 region is CASSQVPGQGAMLSPLHF. CDR3 bases: TGTGCCAGCAGCCAGGTCCCGGGACAGGGGGCGATGCTCTCACCCCTCCACTTT.

The chain has TRBV6-1 and TRBJ2-7; 15 bases match TRBD2. Germline V lookup: CDR1 MNHNS, CDR2 SASEGT. CDR3 size: 16 residues. The V and J ends lost 4 bases and 4 bases, in that order; junction bases with no gene match: 5. CDR3 protein: CASSANGLAGGYEQYF. The DNA of the CDR3 is TGTGCCAGCAGTGCAAACGGACTAGCGGGGGGGTACGAGCAGTACTTC.

J is TRBJ2-1 and V is TRBV19; D remains unclear. V lost 1 base to trimming and J lost 0 bases, with 13 bases between them. There are 17 residues in the CDR3. Germline V CDR1 and CDR2: LNHDA, SQIVND (reference sequence). CDR3 nucleotide sequence: TGTGCCAGTAGTATAGGAAGCTTCCCGAGCTCCTACAATGAGCAGTTCTTC. Amino acids: CASSIGSFPSSYNEQFF.

This clone was picked up a small number of times. The V gene is TRBV7-9, the J gene TRBJ1-1; D may be TRBD1 (6 bases). The CDR3 runs to 14 residues. Germline lookup yields CDR1 SEHNR and CDR2 FQNEAQ (reference sequence). The V gene lost 5 bases and the J gene lost 1 base, with 11 bases spanning the gap. CDR3 in amino acids: CASSRRQANTEAFF. In nucleotides, the CDR3 is TGTGCCAGCAGCCGACGACAGGCGAACACTGAAGCTTTCTTT. The full variable domain, its missing parts supplied by reference TRBV7-9 and TRBJ1-1, is DTGVSQNPRHKITKRGQNVTFRCDPISEHNRLYWYRQTLGQGPEFLTYFQNEAQLEKSRLLSDRFSAERPKGSFSTLEIQRTEQGDSAMYLCASSRRQANTEAFFGQGTRLTVV.

This rearrangement joins TRBV10-3 to TRBJ2-1, with a tentative D call TRBD2 (5 bases). CDR3 length: 13 amino acids. Germline loops: CDR1 ENHRY, CDR2 SYGVKD. The ends were cut back, 0 bases at V and 9 bases at J, with 9 bases in the middle. The CDR3 here is CAISESEGGEQFF. CDR3 sequence (DNA): TGTGCCATCAGTGAGTCTGAGGGTGGTGAGCAGTTCTTC.

This clone turned up a few times. The rearrangement uses TRBV6-6 and TRBJ1-1; a possible D gene is TRBD1 (5 bases). The CDR3 spans 13 residues. The V end was cut by 6 bases, the J end by 1 base, with 9 bases between. Germline CDR1 reads MNHNY; CDR2 reads SVGAGI (reference sequence). The CDR3 bases are TGTGCCAGCAGGTCTACAGGGAACACTGAAGCTTTCTTT. Translated, it gives CASRSTGNTEAFF.

The genes are TRBV10-2 and TRBJ2-1; 11 nucleotides agree with TRBD1. Germline lookup yields CDR1 WSHSY and CDR2 SAAADI. The CDR3 spans 15 residues. J lost 5 bases, V lost 5 bases, and 5 bases had no gene match. The CDR3 DNA is TGCGCCAGCAGTTGGACAGGGGGCCCTAACAATGAGCAGTTCTTC. The encoded protein is CASSWTGGPNNEQFF.

The chain joins TRBV2 to TRBJ1-1; D remains ambiguous. The V end was cut by 6 bases, the J end by 7 bases, with 9 bases between. This CDR3 has 11 residues. CDR1 is SNHLY, CDR2 FYNNEI, per germline. CDR3: CASSRVLEAFF. DNA for the CDR3: TGTGCCAGCAGCCGGGTCCTTGAAGCTTTCTTT.

The chain is built from TRBV6-1 and TRBJ2-7; 9 nucleotides align to TRBD1. This CDR3 is built from 14 residues. Germline V gene data show CDR1 as MNHNS and CDR2 as SASEGT. V shed 7 bases, J shed 5 bases, and the junction held 9 bases outside the gene matches. CDR3 nucleotide sequence: TGTGCCAGCAAGCTAGGACAGGGGTTGGACGAGCAGTACTTC. Amino acids: CASKLGQGLDEQYF.

This sequence joins TRBV6-4 and TRBJ2-1, with 12 bases that match TRBD2. The CDR3 consists of 17 residues. Unmatched junction bases numbered 11, after V lost 6 bases and J lost 5 bases. Germline values: CDR1 MRHNA, CDR2 SNTAGT. CDR3 in amino acids: CASSRDSGLAGNNEQFF. The CDR3 DNA reads as TGTGCCAGCAGCCGGGACAGCGGACTAGCGGGGAACAATGAGCAGTTCTTC.

This clone was counted a few times. DNA for the CDR3: TGCAGCGCCGGGCCCGGGGGTCGCCACAATGAGCAGTTCTTC. This encodes CSAGPGGRHNEQFF. The rearrangement uses TRBV29-1 and TRBJ2-1, with D tentatively TRBD2 (6 bases). In germline, CDR1 is SQVTM, CDR2 ANQGSEA. The CDR3 consists of 14 residues. The V end lost 7 bases, the J end lost 5 bases, and 18 bases lay between the germline ends.

J is TRBJ1-2 and V is TRBV29-1; D not resolved. Trimming took 8 bases from V and 5 from J, leaving 18 bases between them. Per germline, CDR1 SQVTM and CDR2 ANQGSEA. This CDR3 has 13 amino acids. In DNA, the CDR3 is TGCAGCTCCGCGGACTTCGACCCTTATGGCTACACCTTC. Its translation: CSSADFDPYGYTF.

This clone was counted only a few times. This rearrangement joins TRBV6-6 to TRBJ1-5, with 12 bases matching TRBD1. The J segment lost 9 bases and the V segment lost 6 bases, leaving 12 bases of the junction unmatched. The CDR3 runs 16 residues. Germline CDR1 and CDR2: MNHNY and SVGAGI (reference sequence). For the CDR3, the DNA is TGTGCCAGCAGCACCCGGGGACAGGGGGCCCTAGGGCCCCAGCATTTT. Translated: CASSTRGQGALGPQHF.

The chain joins TRBV14 to TRBJ1-2, with D possibly being TRBD1 (5 bases). Trimming cost V 4 bases and J 8 bases, with 11 bases left between them. CDR3 length equals 12 residues. Germline CDR1 reads SGHDN; CDR2 reads FVKESK. The CDR3 spells CASSRREWGYTF. CDR3 coding DNA: TGTGCCAGCAGCCGCAGGGAATGGGGCTACACCTTC.

The chain combines TRBV19 with TRBJ1-5, with 9 bases lining up with TRBD1. Germline V gene lookup returns CDR1 LNHDA and CDR2 SQIVND (reference sequence). The V gene end was trimmed by 6 bases and the J gene end by 0 bases; junction bases not matched to a gene: 6. The CDR3 has 16 amino acids. This CDR3 is CASSSGTGNSNQPQHF. CDR3 nucleotides: TGTGCCAGTAGCTCCGGGACAGGGAATAGCAATCAGCCCCAGCATTTT.

The genes are TRBV7-6 and TRBJ2-2, with 11 bases lining up with TRBD2. Germline V CDR1 and CDR2: SGHVS, FNYEAQ. This CDR3 contains 17 residues. V lost 5 bases to trimming and J lost 1 base; unmatched junction nucleotides: 6. CDR3 in DNA: TGTGCCAGCAGCCTTAGCGGGGGGGCCTGGAACACCGGGGAGCTGTTTTTT. Translation gives CASSLSGGAWNTGELFF.

The V and J genes are TRBV7-7 and TRBJ2-5, with D hard to call. The germline V gene encodes CDR1 SSHAT and CDR2 FNYEAQ (reference sequence). This CDR3 is 14 amino acids long. Trimming removed 2 bases at V and 2 bases at J, with 9 bases between. The CDR3 region has the DNA TGTGCCAGCAGCTTACAACACAGACAAGAGACCCAGTACTTC. The encoded protein is CASSLQHRQETQYF.

The table lists this clone with a few counts. This rearrangement joins TRBV5-1 to TRBJ2-7, with D uncertain. Germline V CDR1 and CDR2: SGHRS, YFSETQ. Trimming pared 1 base from V and 1 base from J, leaving 6 bases between. This CDR3 region has 13 residues. The DNA of the CDR3 is TGCGCCAGCAGCTTGATGCGTTCCTACGAGCAGTACTTC. Translation: CASSLMRSYEQYF.

V is TRBV11-2 and J is TRBJ2-3; 14 bases agree with TRBD2. Germline CDR1 and CDR2: SGHAT and FQNNGV. The CDR3 runs 15 residues. V was clipped by 5 bases and J by 7 bases; unmatched bases: 5. The CDR3 sequence: CASSRLAGGRYTQYF. In nucleotides, the CDR3 is TGTGCCAGCAGCCGACTAGCGGGGGGGCGGTATACGCAGTATTTT.

The chain carries TRBV10-1 and TRBJ2-5, with TRBD1 matching 7 bases. The germline gives CDR1 WNHNN, CDR2 SYGVQD (reference sequence). J gave up 5 bases and V 9 bases, and 15 bases lay outside the gene matches. This CDR3 has 15 residues. CDR3 residues: CASSRGLRGSETQYF. The CDR3 DNA reads TGCGCCAGTTCGAGGGGGCTCAGGGGTAGCGAGACCCAGTACTTC.